This T cell receptor beta chain is from a study of identical twins (dated by TCRdb to about 2016). At the level of the whole study: The study deep-sequenced TCR alpha and beta repertoires from monozygotic twins, unrelated adults of various ages and cord blood to test whether fetal clonotypes persist. To rule out contamination, replicate twin experiments were performed at different times with different library preparation protocols. What the authors observed across the whole study: Abundant cord blood beta clonotypes had fewer insertions, young adult naive repertoires showed a similar but weaker trend, and memory repertoires showed no such trend. Because the same donors could not be followed over many years, conclusions were based on cross-sectional statistical analysis. Compared with coincidental sharing between unrelated individuals, out-of-frame TCR alpha sequences shared between twins showed an excess of sequences with low generation probability. In beta out-of-frame sequences, excess twin sharing was weaker, because having fewer shared sequences lowered the signal-to-noise ratio. Zero-insertion analyses could be partly confounded by invariant T cells such as MAIT and iNKT, although diverse VJ usage argued against such confounding for most clonotypes. Out-of-frame TCR alpha sharing in monozygotic twins was systematically underestimated by recombination models, whereas sharing between unrelated individuals was in agreement with the recombination models.

On this clonotype: Its antigen target is currently unknown. It has no much larger one-base neighbor in the sample; base qualities were not kept.

Every donor in the study was a healthy Caucasian. The twin cohort consisted of three pairs of female monozygotic twins, all aged 18 to 29 years. Peripheral blood mononuclear cells were used as the source from which RNA for TCR libraries was isolated. Libraries were made using 5' RACE. The run used an Illumina HiSeq 2000. A universal primer binding site was added through template switching, and the final cDNA carried a unique molecular identifier so that TCR cDNA molecules could be counted accurately. Specific primers in the conserved constant-segment region were used to synthesize first-strand cDNA for the TCR alpha and beta chains. To control for contamination, every cDNA library was double barcoded, receiving both a SMART-Mk sample barcode and Illumina barcodes. TruSeq adapter sequences along with Illumina sample barcodes were introduced in two successive PCR steps. TCR alpha and beta cDNA libraries were sequenced on the Illumina HiSeq platform with custom primers. The published analysis was carried out like this. Raw reads were processed with MiGEC to extract unique molecular identifiers, and MiXCR was used to determine CDR3 positions. Recombination models were inferred per individual with the repgenHMM and IGoR tools using an EM algorithm. Shared clonotype analysis was performed with the tcR package in R, normalizing sharing by the product of cloneset sizes. Out-of-frame nonproductive sequences were analyzed to study raw recombination free of thymic and clonal selection effects. TCRdb ran its own pipeline on the public reads, namely fastp trimming at Q25 and MiXCR clone calling, and kept in-frame beta chains. Each CDR3 protein gets just one entry, which takes the most common genes and DNA from the rows behind it. TCRdb assigned the V and J calls; the authors' analysis was not used. The table for this sample lists 650,000 to 800,000 distinct CDR3 sequences; about 9.4% of them were counted only once. Approximately 0.96% of the sample belongs to the ten largest clones.

These data are also associated with another study on yellow fever vaccine responses in identical twins. Drawing on the second study: The authors reported that the T cell response to vaccination in identical twins appeared partly convergent and partly personalized. The study precisely tracked vaccine-responding T cell clones in identical twins.

The TCR originated in a woman younger than 35 in good health. The sample consisted of PBMCs.

The DNA sequence is as follows: TGCGCCAGCAGCTTAGAGGGTCCTTCAAGCTCCTACAATGAGCAGTTCTTC. It encodes CASSLEGPSSSYNEQFF. The V and J genes are TRBV5-1 and TRBJ2-1; the D gene is perhaps TRBD2, from 5 matching bases. From a lookup of the germline V gene, CDR1 and CDR2 are SGHRS and YFSETQ. The trim is 2 bases for V and 0 bases for J, with a gap of 15 bases between the germline ends. There are 17 amino acids in the CDR3, from cysteine to phenylalanine inclusive. The kept DNA is CDR3 alone, 51 bases in frame from the first base. The CDR3, completed at both ends by the reference TRBV5-1 and TRBJ2-1 genes, gives the full variable domain KAGVTQTPRYLIKTRGQQVTLSCSPISGHRSVSWYQQTPGQGLQFLFEYFSETQRNKGNFPGRFSGRQFSNSRSEMNVSTLELGDSALYLCASSLEGPSSSYNEQFFGPGTRLTVL.